One sample yielded the 9 T cell receptor beta chains listed below, sequenced in a study of graft-versus-host responses after intestinal transplantation. The assay was immunoSEQ multiplex PCR, and TCRdb's table has in-frame clones only and misses some. The data contain fewer than 55,000 clones, approximately 96% of them seen just once; the ten biggest clones take up 0.2% to 0.25%. Their antigens are not known. The source was unstimulated CD8+ T cells sorted from spleen or lymph node cells, collected before transplant. The origin of the receptors is a human donor who was the organ donor for an intestinal transplant.

The chain has TRBV6-5 and TRBJ1-2, with D unclear. Trimming removed 0 bases at V and 4 bases at J, with 12 bases between. This CDR3 is 15 amino acids long. Germline V lookup: CDR1 MNHEY, CDR2 SVGAGI. The chain's CDR3 is CASSYSPRTFYGYTF. The CDR3 region has the DNA TGTGCCAGCAGTTACTCGCCCCGAACGTTCTATGGCTACACCTTC.

The CDR3: CASSRTADNTEAFF. In nucleotides, the CDR3 is TGTGCCAGCTCACGCACAGCAGATAACACTGAAGCTTTCTTT. The chain is built from TRBV11-1 and TRBJ1-1, with unresolved D. Germline CDR1 reads SGHAT; CDR2 reads FQDESV (reference sequence). V shed 8 bases and J shed 2 bases, with 15 bases lying between them. The CDR3 is 14 residues long.

The gene calls are TRBV9 and TRBJ1-4; 8 bases fit TRBD1. Germline lookup yields CDR1 SGDLS and CDR2 YYNGEE. The CDR3 length is 14 residues. The V segment lost 3 bases and the J segment 7 bases; nucleotides outside the gene matches: 5. In DNA, the CDR3 is TGTGCCAGCAGCGCGATTGGACAGGGTGAAAAACTGTTTTTT. Encoded protein: CASSAIGQGEKLFF.

This clone has a handful of counts. This chain joins TRBV11-3 and TRBJ2-7; 10 bases are shared with TRBD1. The CDR3 spans 19 residues. From germline, CDR1 is SGHNT and CDR2 YENEEA. V shed 5 bases, J shed 0 bases, and the junction held 16 bases outside the gene matches. CDR3 in amino acids: CASSTTIGTGAKGSYEQYF. The CDR3 bases are TGTGCCAGCAGCACAACAATCGGGACAGGGGCTAAGGGCTCCTACGAGCAGTACTTC. Drawing the rest from reference TRBV11-3 and TRBJ2-7, the complete variable domain is EAGVVQSPRYKIIEKKQPVAFWCNPISGHNTLYWYLQNLGQGPELLIRYENEEAVDDSQLPKDRFSAERLKGVDSTLKIQPAELGDSAVYLCASSTTIGTGAKGSYEQYFGPGTRLTVT.

The CDR3 DNA is TGTGCCAGCAGGGAGGGGACGGCGAACGGCTACACCTTC. As protein: CASREGTANGYTF. The chain joins TRBV28 to TRBJ1-2, with D possibly being TRBD1 (5 bases). The CDR3 runs to 13 residues. CDR1 is MDHEN, CDR2 SYDVKM, per germline. The V gene lost 6 bases and the J gene lost 8 bases, with 16 bases spanning the gap.

CDR3 nucleotide sequence: TGCGCCAGCAGCCAAATGGGCGGGGGCCTCACAGATACGCAGTATTTT. Amino acid sequence: CASSQMGGGLTDTQYF. The chain carries TRBV4-1 and TRBJ2-3; D might be TRBD2 (7 bases). The CDR3 consists of 16 residues. CDR1 is MGHRA, CDR2 YSYEKL, per germline. Trimming removed 2 bases at V and 2 bases at J, with 14 bases between.

The chain has TRBV28 and TRBJ1-2; 10 positions match TRBD1. V was clipped by 5 bases and J by 4 bases; unmatched bases: 13. The CDR3 spans 17 residues. CDR1 and CDR2 from the germline V gene are MDHEN and SYDVKM. CDR3 DNA sequence: TGTGCCAGCAGTACCGCGGCGATTGGGACAGGGGTCTATGGCTACACCTTC. Protein: CASSTAAIGTGVYGYTF.

The chain combines TRBV10-2 with TRBJ1-4; tentative D call: TRBD1 (5 bases). Germline V lookup: CDR1 WSHSY, CDR2 SAAADI. This CDR3 is 13 amino acids long. Trimming stripped 9 bases from V and 3 bases from J, with 11 bases between. The CDR3: CASWDGSNEKLFF. CDR3 bases: TGCGCCAGTTGGGACGGATCTAATGAAAAACTGTTTTTT.

The chain couples TRBV7-6 to TRBJ1-1; no reliable D call. Per the germline V gene, CDR1 is SGHVS and CDR2 is FNYEAQ. Trimming removed 1 base at V and 7 bases at J, with 10 bases between. The CDR3 length is 13 residues. The CDR3 DNA sequence: TGTGCCAGCAGCTTAGTGGTTAGCTATGAAGCTTTCTTT. Residues: CASSLVVSYEAFF.